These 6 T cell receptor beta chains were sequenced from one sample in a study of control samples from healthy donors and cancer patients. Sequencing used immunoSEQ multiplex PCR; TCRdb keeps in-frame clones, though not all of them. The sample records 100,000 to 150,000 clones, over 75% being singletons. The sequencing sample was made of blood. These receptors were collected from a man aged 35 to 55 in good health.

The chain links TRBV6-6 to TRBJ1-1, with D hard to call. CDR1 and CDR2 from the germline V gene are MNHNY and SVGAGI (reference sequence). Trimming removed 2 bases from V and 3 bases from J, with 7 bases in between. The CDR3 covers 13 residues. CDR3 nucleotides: TGTGCCAGCAGTTACGAGGATGACACTGAAGCTTTCTTT. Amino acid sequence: CASSYEDDTEAFF.

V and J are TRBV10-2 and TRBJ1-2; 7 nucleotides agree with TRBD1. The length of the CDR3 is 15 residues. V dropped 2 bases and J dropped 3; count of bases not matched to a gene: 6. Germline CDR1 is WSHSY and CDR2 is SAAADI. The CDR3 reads CASSEAQGVDYGYTF. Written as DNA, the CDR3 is TGCGCCAGCAGTGAGGCCCAGGGGGTTGACTATGGCTACACCTTC.

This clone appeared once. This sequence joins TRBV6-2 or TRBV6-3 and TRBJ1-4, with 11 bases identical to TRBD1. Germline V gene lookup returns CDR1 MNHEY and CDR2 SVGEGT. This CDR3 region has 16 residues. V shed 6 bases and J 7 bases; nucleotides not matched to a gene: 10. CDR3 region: CASSWDRGAIGEKLFF. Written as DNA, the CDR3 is TGTGCCAGCAGCTGGGACAGGGGGGCCATCGGTGAAAAACTGTTTTTT.

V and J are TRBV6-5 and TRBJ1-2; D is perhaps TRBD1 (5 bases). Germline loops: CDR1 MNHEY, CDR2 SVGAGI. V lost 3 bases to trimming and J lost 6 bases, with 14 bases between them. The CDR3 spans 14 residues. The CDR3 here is CASSYSQGGDGYTF. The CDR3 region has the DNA TGTGCCAGCAGTTATTCCCAGGGAGGGGATGGCTACACCTTC.

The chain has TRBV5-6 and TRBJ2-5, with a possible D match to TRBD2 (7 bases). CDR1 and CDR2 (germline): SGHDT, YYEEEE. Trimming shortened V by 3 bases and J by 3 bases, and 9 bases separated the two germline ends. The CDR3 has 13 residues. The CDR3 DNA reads TGTGCCAGCAGCTGGGAGGGGGAAGAGACCCAGTACTTC. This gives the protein CASSWEGEETQYF.

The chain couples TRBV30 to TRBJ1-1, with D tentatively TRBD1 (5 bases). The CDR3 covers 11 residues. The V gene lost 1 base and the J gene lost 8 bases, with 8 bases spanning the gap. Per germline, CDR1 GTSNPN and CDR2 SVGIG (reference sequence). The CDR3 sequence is CAWSGGGEAFF. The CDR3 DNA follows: TGTGCCTGGAGTGGGGGGGGAGAAGCTTTCTTT.